One and the same sample provided the 31 T cell receptor beta chains below, sequenced in a study of CD8+ T cells in alopecia areata. Reverse transcription of extracted RNA yielded cDNA, which provided the sequencing template. Assay used: immunoSEQ multiplex PCR; TCRdb lists only in-frame clones, some missing. The table includes a few hundred thousand clones, roughly two fifths detected once. Indicated treatment: oral pan-JAK inhibitor, 5-10 mg twice daily. Specimen: CD4+ T cells sorted from blood, collected at roughly week 30, from a patient treated with tofacitinib. The receptor source for this set is a human donor with alopecia areata.

The CDR3, as DNA: TGTGCCTGGAGTGAAAGGTACGAGCAGTACTTC. It codes for CAWSERYEQYF. The V and J genes are TRBV30 and TRBJ2-7, with D unresolved. Germline V gives CDR1 GTSNPN, CDR2 SVGIG (reference sequence). The germline V and J ends were trimmed by 1 base and 4 bases, with 5 bases remaining between them. This CDR3 contains 11 residues. Filled out from reference TRBV30 and TRBJ2-7, the complete variable domain reads SQTIHQWPATLVQPVGSPLSLECTVEGTSNPNLYWYRQAAGRGLQLLFYSVGIGQISSEVPQNLSASRPQDRQFILSSKKLLLSDSGFYLCAWSERYEQYFGPGTRLTVT.

This chain links TRBV9 with TRBJ2-3; D may be TRBD2 (5 bases). The CDR3 has 15 residues. V was shortened by 0 bases and J by 4 bases, with 12 bases between the two germline ends. Germline loops: CDR1 SGDLS, CDR2 YYNGEE. CDR3 bases: TGTGCCAGCAGCGTAGAAGTCGGGGAATCAGATACGCAGTATTTT. This sequence encodes CASSVEVGESDTQYF. Supplemented by reference TRBV9 and TRBJ2-3, the full variable domain reads DSGVTQTPKHLITATGQRVTLRCSPRSGDLSVYWYQQSLDQGLQFLIQYYNGEERAKGNILERFSAQQFPDLHSELNLSSLELGDSALYFCASSVEVGESDTQYFGPGTRLTVL.

The genes are TRBV18 and TRBJ1-2; weak D call: TRBD1 (6 bases). Germline CDR1 KGHSH, CDR2 LQKENI. The CDR3 sequence is 13 residues long. The germline V and J ends were trimmed by 3 bases and 7 bases, with 12 bases remaining between them. The CDR3 DNA follows: TGTGCCAGCTCACCCTACAGGGAAGTTGGCTACACCTTC. Encoded protein: CASSPYREVGYTF.

The chain couples TRBV6-1 to TRBJ1-1; TRBD1 agrees at 9 bases. The CDR3 has 13 residues. J was trimmed by 4 bases and V by 5 bases; bases with no gene match: 2. The germline V gene encodes CDR1 MNHNS and CDR2 SASEGT. Written as DNA, the CDR3 is TGTGCCAGCAGTCGACAGGGGGGCACTGAAGCTTTCTTT. Translation: CASSRQGGTEAFF.

J is TRBJ2-3 and V is TRBV2; TRBD1 is a possible D gene (5 bases). The CDR3 length is 15 residues. Trimming left V 6 bases short and J 0 bases short, with 13 bases between. Germline V CDR1 and CDR2: SNHLY, FYNNEI. CDR3 residues: CASRLQELSTDTQYF. The DNA for the CDR3 is TGTGCCAGCAGACTACAGGAGCTTAGCACAGATACGCAGTATTTT.

CDR3 in DNA: TGTGCCAGCAGCCCCGGGACAGTTAATCAGCCCCAGCATTTT. The encoded protein is CASSPGTVNQPQHF. The chain uses TRBV6-1 and TRBJ1-5; 7 bases align to TRBD1. This CDR3 contains 14 residues. Germline trimming cut 6 bases from V and 4 bases from J; bases unmatched to any gene: 6. CDR1 and CDR2 from the germline V gene are MNHNS and SASEGT.

V gene TRBV30 combines with J gene TRBJ2-3, with 8 bases fitting TRBD1. This CDR3 is 13 amino acids long. V lost 1 base, J lost 8 bases, and 5 bases stayed unmatched. CDR1 is GTSNPN, CDR2 SVGIG, per germline (reference sequence). The CDR3 DNA sequence: TGTGCCTGGAGTGGACAGGGGATCGGTACGCAGTATTTT. It is translated as CAWSGQGIGTQYF.

The rearrangement links TRBV11-2 to TRBJ2-5, with 7 nucleotides matching TRBD2. CDR3 length: 15 residues. CDR1 is SGHAT, CDR2 FQNNGV, per germline. V trimming: 1 base; J trimming: 1 base; junction bases outside the gene matches: 3. CDR3 sequence: CASSLGASGQETQYF. In DNA form, the CDR3 reads TGTGCCAGCAGCTTAGGGGCTAGCGGCCAAGAGACCCAGTACTTC.

The chain is built from TRBV7-9 and TRBJ1-4; D is uncertain. V was cut by 5 bases and J by 10 bases, with 23 bases left in between. The CDR3 runs 16 residues. Germline V gene lookup returns CDR1 SEHNR and CDR2 FQNEAQ (reference sequence). CDR3 nucleotides: TGTGCCAGCAGCACAATCACCGACCGCCAAGGCGGAAAACTGTTTTTT. Its protein product is CASSTITDRQGGKLFF.

The V gene is TRBV4-2, the J gene TRBJ2-3, with TRBD2 matching over 8 bases. V lost 1 base, J lost 2 bases, and 11 bases stayed unmatched. The CDR3 is 18 residues long. Per the germline V gene, CDR1 is LGHNA and CDR2 is YNFKEQ. This CDR3 is CASSQAPVGLALTDTQYF. The CDR3 nucleotides read TGTGCCAGCAGCCAAGCCCCCGTCGGACTAGCTCTCACAGATACGCAGTATTTT.

The chain employs TRBV4-2 and TRBJ2-7; 7 bases match TRBD2. Germline lookup yields CDR1 LGHNA and CDR2 YNFKEQ. V lost 0 bases, J lost 2 bases, and 4 bases stayed unmatched. The CDR3 spans 15 residues. The CDR3 DNA is TGTGCCAGCAGCCAAGATCTGGGACTAACCTACGAGCAGTACTTC. Protein product: CASSQDLGLTYEQYF.

CDR3 bases: TGTGCCAGCAGCTTCCCGACAGGGGCGGAGACCCAGTACTTC. Translating it yields CASSFPTGAETQYF. The genes are TRBV7-9 and TRBJ2-5; 8 bases map to TRBD1. Germline V gene lookup returns CDR1 SEHNR and CDR2 FQNEAQ (reference sequence). Trimming took 3 bases from V and 5 from J; bases not matched to a gene: 5. This CDR3 spans 14 amino acids.

V and J are TRBV30 and TRBJ1-1, with 8 nucleotides matching TRBD1. Germline V lookup: CDR1 GTSNPN, CDR2 SVGIG (reference sequence). This CDR3 has 14 residues. V shed 7 bases, J shed 4 bases, and the junction held 11 bases outside the gene matches. CDR3 amino acids: CASRPRTGTTEAFF. CDR3 nucleotide sequence: TGTGCCTCTCGTCCGAGGACAGGGACCACTGAAGCTTTCTTT.

The chain has TRBV6-1 and TRBJ1-6; 7 nucleotides line up with TRBD1. The CDR3 length is 13 residues. J was trimmed by 7 bases and V by 7 bases; bases with no gene match: 4. CDR1 MNHNS and CDR2 SASEGT come from the germline V gene. The CDR3 DNA reads as TGTGCCAGCATGGGACAGACAAATTCACCCCTCCACTTT. Translation: CASMGQTNSPLHF.

The chain carries TRBV29-1 and TRBJ1-2, with D possibly being TRBD1 (5 bases). Per germline, CDR1 SQVTM and CDR2 ANQGSEA. This CDR3 is built from 11 residues. The CDR3 reads CGGEDFYGYTF. The CDR3 nucleotides are TGCGGAGGGGAGGACTTCTATGGCTACACCTTC.

The chain uses TRBV7-9 and TRBJ2-7, with TRBD2 as a possible D gene (6 bases). The CDR3 spans 14 residues. Trimming shortened V by 5 bases and J by 5 bases, and 16 bases separated the two germline ends. Germline V gene sequence: CDR1 SEHNR, CDR2 FQNEAQ (reference sequence). The CDR3 sequence: CASSQSRGWNEQYF. The CDR3 DNA follows: TGTGCCAGCAGCCAAAGCCGGGGGTGGAACGAGCAGTACTTC.

This clone was seen just once. The chain links TRBV9 to TRBJ2-3; TRBD1 matches at 8 bases. The CDR3 runs 16 residues. J was trimmed by 2 bases and V by 2 bases; bases with no gene match: 7. Germline loops: CDR1 SGDLS, CDR2 YYNGEE. Written as DNA, the CDR3 is TGTGCCAGCAGCGTGGGGGTCAGGGGGCACACAGATACGCAGTATTTT. This translates into CASSVGVRGHTDTQYF. Looking up the rest from reference TRBV9 and TRBJ2-3 gives the full variable domain: DSGVTQTPKHLITATGQRVTLRCSPRSGDLSVYWYQQSLDQGLQFLIQYYNGEERAKGNILERFSAQQFPDLHSELNLSSLELGDSALYFCASSVGVRGHTDTQYFGPGTRLTVL.

This clone appeared a few times. Other DNA variants within this sample encode the same CDR3. This rearrangement joins TRBV27 to TRBJ2-2; D uncertain. Trimming left V 5 bases short and J 7 bases short, with 8 bases between. This CDR3 is 12 amino acids long. Germline CDR1 is MNHEY and CDR2 is SMNVEV (reference sequence). CDR3 nucleotides: TGTGCCAGCAGTCTCGTAGTCGGGGAGCTGTTTTTT. Encoded protein: CASSLVVGELFF.

This rearrangement joins TRBV7-9 to TRBJ2-7, with 9 bases that match TRBD1. J gave up 5 bases and V 6 bases, and 8 bases lay outside the gene matches. Germline V gene data show CDR1 as SEHNR and CDR2 as FQNEAQ (reference sequence). This CDR3 is 14 amino acids long. The CDR3 here is CASSSTGGRNEQYF. The CDR3 nucleotides are TGTGCCAGCAGTTCCACAGGGGGCAGGAACGAGCAGTACTTC.

The chain couples TRBV7-6 to TRBJ1-6, with a possible D match to TRBD1 (6 bases). Trimming cost V 6 bases and J 7 bases, with 13 bases left between them. This CDR3 is built from 14 residues. Per germline, CDR1 SGHVS and CDR2 FNYEAQ. CDR3 loop: CASSFGDKNSPLHF. The CDR3 bases are TGTGCCAGCAGTTTCGGGGACAAAAATTCACCCCTCCACTTT.

This clone came up a few times. The chain employs TRBV5-1 and TRBJ2-1; 10 nucleotides agree with TRBD1. The trim removed 4 bases at V and 8 bases at J, leaving 9 bases unmatched. Germline values: CDR1 SGHRS, CDR2 YFSETQ. This CDR3 comprises 15 residues. In nucleotides, the CDR3 is TGCGCCAGCAGCCGACCGGGACAGGGGCAATATGAGCAGTTCTTC. It translates to CASSRPGQGQYEQFF.

This clone was counted between two and nine times. The rearrangement links TRBV11-2 to TRBJ2-7; D remains ambiguous. This CDR3 has 14 residues. Germline assignment: CDR1 SGHAT and CDR2 FQNNGV. Trimming took 4 bases from V and 0 from J, leaving 10 bases between them. In nucleotides, the CDR3 is TGTGCCAGCAGCTCTCTGCCTAGCTCCTACGAGCAGTACTTC. This encodes CASSSLPSSYEQYF. The whole variable domain, remainder taken from reference TRBV11-2 and TRBJ2-7, is EAGVAQSPRYKIIEKRQSVAFWCNPISGHATLYWYQQILGQGPKLLIQFQNNGVVDDSQLPKDRFSAERLKGVDSTLKIQPAKLEDSAVYLCASSSLPSSYEQYFGPGTRLTVT.

In this sample, this clone turned up a few times. The V gene is TRBV10-3, the J gene TRBJ1-2, with D tentatively TRBD1 (5 bases). There are 13 residues in the CDR3. In germline, CDR1 is ENHRY, CDR2 SYGVKD. V was cut by 7 bases and J by 3 bases, with 12 bases left in between. The CDR3 loop is CAITPTVDYGYTF. In DNA, the CDR3 is TGTGCCATCACACCGACAGTTGACTATGGCTACACCTTC.

The chain joins TRBV7-2 to TRBJ2-7; a weak D match, TRBD1 (6 bases). CDR1 and CDR2 (germline): SGHTA, FQGNSA. This CDR3 spans 16 amino acids. The ends were cut back, 4 bases at V and 7 bases at J, with 23 bases in the middle. This chain's CDR3 is CASSSRGDTALTEQYF. In DNA form, the CDR3 reads TGTGCCAGCAGCTCTCGTGGGGACACCGCTCTAACGGAGCAGTACTTC.

This chain links TRBV7-9 with TRBJ2-7; a possible D gene is TRBD1 (6 bases). Trimming took off 6 bases at V and 2 bases at J, with 11 bases between the two ends. CDR1 and CDR2 from the germline V gene are SEHNR and FQNEAQ (reference sequence). The CDR3 extends over 13 amino acids. This chain's CDR3 is CASSLQGPYEQYF. For the CDR3, the DNA is TGTGCCAGCAGTCTACAGGGTCCCTACGAGCAGTACTTC.

This clone occurred a few times. The chain joins TRBV19 to TRBJ2-3, with 7 nucleotides matching TRBD1. This CDR3 has 15 amino acids. The ends lost 6 bases at V and 2 bases at J; junction bases unmatched: 8. Germline CDR1 and CDR2: LNHDA and SQIVND (reference sequence). CDR3 DNA sequence: TGTGCCAGTAGCACCCCGGGACAGATCACAGATACGCAGTATTTT. This gives the protein CASSTPGQITDTQYF.

This chain connects TRBV7-2 to TRBJ2-7, with D possibly matching TRBD1 (5 bases). The V and J ends lost 4 bases and 3 bases respectively, with 13 bases between them. CDR1 and CDR2 (germline): SGHTA, FQGNSA. The CDR3 is 14 residues long. The CDR3 nucleotides are TGTGCCAGCAGCTATGTCCCAGGGCTCTACGAGCAGTACTTC. Its protein is CASSYVPGLYEQYF.

This clone appeared a few times. V usage is TRBV15 and J usage is TRBJ1-2; no definite D call. V lost 3 bases, J lost 2 bases, and 10 bases lay in between. The germline gives CDR1 LNHNV, CDR2 YYDKDF (reference sequence). The length of the CDR3 is 14 residues. The CDR3 nucleotides read TGTGCCACCAGCAGCGTAAACGTGAACTATGGCTACACCTTC. Its protein product is CATSSVNVNYGYTF.

With respect to this clone: With a much larger clone just one base away, this may be a read error. The CDR3 is CASRDSSSGANALTF. As DNA, the CDR3 is TGTGCCAGCAGAGACTCGAGCTCTGGGGCCAACGCCCTGACTTTC. The chain combines TRBV28 with TRBJ2-6; weak D call: TRBD1 (5 bases). CDR1 and CDR2 (germline): MDHEN, SYDVKM. The CDR3 sequence is 15 residues long.

This clone was seen just once. The chain is built from TRBV9 and TRBJ2-3, with no clear D. CDR1 is SGDLS and CDR2 is YYNGEE in the germline V gene. V lost 4 bases to trimming and J lost 0 bases, with 9 bases between them. The CDR3 length is 14 residues. Here the CDR3 reads CASSRSPSTDTQYF. The CDR3 nucleotides are TGTGCCAGCAGCCGCAGCCCTAGCACAGATACGCAGTATTTT.

The chain joins TRBV5-6 to TRBJ2-7; TRBD2 is a possible D gene (6 bases). This CDR3 has 17 residues. The germline V and J ends were trimmed by 6 bases and 7 bases, with 29 bases remaining between them. Germline V gene data show CDR1 as SGHDT and CDR2 as YYEEEE. The CDR3 nucleotides are TGTGCCAGCACACATCGCCCCGGGGGACCCGCCTTCATGGAGCAGTACTTC. This sequence encodes CASTHRPGGPAFMEQYF.